Listed below are T cell receptor beta chains from one sample, sequenced in a study of response to subunit inactivated influenza vaccine. TCRdb passed the RT-PCR reads through MiXCR, listing each CDR3 protein once. This table has fewer than 250,000 distinct CDR3 sequences, around 15% appearing once. The material sequenced was CD8+ T cells sorted from PBMCs, taken more than 4 days after vaccination. These receptors all come from a man aged 50-60 years who received an inactivated influenza vaccine. CDR3s include the opening cysteine and the closing phenylalanine or tryptophan. The D gene is left open where the match is weak. Clone size is shown for a subset of rows, as once, few, many or a class of expanded clone.

v_call: TRBV10-3
d_call: TRBD2
j_call: TRBJ2-1
clone_size: -
cdr3_nt: TGTGCCATCAGTGGACTAGCGGGGTACAATGAGCAGTTCTTC
cdr3_aa: CAISGLAGYNEQFF

v_call: TRBV5-6
d_call: -
j_call: TRBJ2-5
clone_size: few
cdr3_nt: TGTGCCAGCAGCTTCCCTCGAACGGGACACCAAGAGACCCAGTACTTC
cdr3_aa: CASSFPRTGHQETQYF

v_call: TRBV28
d_call: -
j_call: TRBJ2-1
clone_size: -
cdr3_nt: TGTGCCAGCAGCCAGGCGGGGCCCGGGGGTGAGCAGTTCTTC
cdr3_aa: CASSQAGPGGEQFF

v_call: TRBV29-1
d_call: TRBD1
j_call: TRBJ2-2
clone_size: many
cdr3_nt: TGCAGCGCACGGACAGGAACCGGGGAGCTGTTTTTT
cdr3_aa: CSARTGTGELFF

v_call: TRBV5-1
d_call: TRBD1
j_call: TRBJ1-2
clone_size: few
cdr3_nt: TGCGCCAGCAGCTTGCGGGACAGGGGACTAGACGGCTACACCTTC
cdr3_aa: CASSLRDRGLDGYTF

v_call: TRBV29-1
d_call: -
j_call: TRBJ2-2
clone_size: few
cdr3_nt: TGCAGCGTCCGATGGGGCCCGGGGACCGGGGAGCTGTTTTTT
cdr3_aa: CSVRWGPGTGELFF

v_call: TRBV19
d_call: -
j_call: TRBJ2-6
clone_size: -
cdr3_nt: TGTGCCAGTAGTAATTGGGTTTCCGGGGCCAACGTCCTGACTTTC
cdr3_aa: CASSNWVSGANVLTF

v_call: TRBV20-1
d_call: -
j_call: TRBJ2-7
clone_size: few
cdr3_nt: TGCAGTGCTCAAATCGGGGGCCACGAGCAGTACTTC
cdr3_aa: CSAQIGGHEQYF

v_call: TRBV4-2
d_call: -
j_call: TRBJ1-3
clone_size: few
cdr3_nt: TGTGCCAGCAGCCAACAGAGGACAGAGTATAACTCTGGAAACACCATATATTTT
cdr3_aa: CASSQQRTEYNSGNTIYF

v_call: TRBV12-3/TRBV12-4
d_call: TRBD1
j_call: TRBJ2-1
clone_size: -
cdr3_nt: TGTGCCAGCACCCCGGACAGGGACTATGAGCAGTTCTTC
cdr3_aa: CASTPDRDYEQFF

v_call: TRBV28
d_call: -
j_call: TRBJ2-7
clone_size: few
cdr3_nt: TGTGCCAGCAGTCCCAAGGACGAGCAGTACTTC
cdr3_aa: CASSPKDEQYF

v_call: TRBV28
d_call: -
j_call: TRBJ2-7
clone_size: -
cdr3_nt: TGTGCCAGCAGTTTAACCGGGACGGGCGCCGAGCAGTACTTC
cdr3_aa: CASSLTGTGAEQYF

v_call: TRBV5-6
d_call: TRBD2
j_call: TRBJ2-5
clone_size: -
cdr3_nt: TGTGCCAGCAGCTTTTCTCCAGCGGGAGGAGTGGGCCAGTACTTT
cdr3_aa: CASSFSPAGGVGQYF

v_call: TRBV20-1
d_call: -
j_call: TRBJ2-1
clone_size: -
cdr3_nt: TGCAGTGCTAGAGGTTCAGCGGAGACAGACACCTACAATGAGCAGTTCTTC
cdr3_aa: CSARGSAETDTYNEQFF

v_call: TRBV9
d_call: -
j_call: TRBJ2-1
clone_size: -
cdr3_nt: TGTGCCAGCAGTCTGACTGGGGGATGGTTTGACGATGAGCAGTTCTTC
cdr3_aa: CASSLTGGWFDDEQFF

v_call: TRBV6-2/TRBV6-3
d_call: TRBD1
j_call: TRBJ2-1
clone_size: many
cdr3_nt: TGTGCCAGCAGTCCTGGACAGGCCACCTACAATGAGCAGTTCTTC
cdr3_aa: CASSPGQATYNEQFF

v_call: TRBV7-9
d_call: -
j_call: TRBJ1-4
clone_size: -
cdr3_nt: TGTGCCAGCGGTTTGGGGAGCTCAACTAATGAAAAACTGTTTTTT
cdr3_aa: CASGLGSSTNEKLFF

v_call: TRBV12-3/TRBV12-4
d_call: -
j_call: TRBJ1-2
clone_size: -
cdr3_nt: TGTGCCAGCAGAATACATACAGGGCGGGATGGCTACACCTTC
cdr3_aa: CASRIHTGRDGYTF

v_call: TRBV29-1
d_call: -
j_call: TRBJ2-7
clone_size: few
cdr3_nt: TGCAGCGTTGAAGATGGTAGTTACGAGCAGTACTTC
cdr3_aa: CSVEDGSYEQYF

v_call: TRBV12-3/TRBV12-4
d_call: -
j_call: TRBJ1-2
clone_size: few
cdr3_nt: TGTGCCAGCAGTTTAGGTCGAGCGTCGGGCTACACCTTC
cdr3_aa: CASSLGRASGYTF

v_call: TRBV15
d_call: TRBD1
j_call: TRBJ2-7
clone_size: few
cdr3_nt: TGTGCCACCAGCAGCCGACAGGGTTGGAACGAGCAGTACTTC
cdr3_aa: CATSSRQGWNEQYF

v_call: TRBV25-1
d_call: -
j_call: TRBJ2-2
clone_size: -
cdr3_nt: TGTGCCAGCAAGTCGAACACCGGGGAGCTGTTTTTT
cdr3_aa: CASKSNTGELFF

v_call: TRBV6-5
d_call: TRBD2
j_call: TRBJ2-5
clone_size: many
cdr3_nt: TGTGCCAGCAGTTGGATTAGCGGGAGAGGGGAGACCCAGTACTTC
cdr3_aa: CASSWISGRGETQYF

v_call: TRBV15
d_call: -
j_call: TRBJ1-5
clone_size: -
cdr3_nt: TGTGCCACCAGCAGAGATCCAGGGCCTTATAGCAATCAGCCCCAGCATTTT
cdr3_aa: CATSRDPGPYSNQPQHF

v_call: TRBV6-2/TRBV6-3
d_call: -
j_call: TRBJ2-7
clone_size: -
cdr3_nt: TGTGCCAGCAGTTACTCCCTTTGGACCCGCGAGCAGTACTTC
cdr3_aa: CASSYSLWTREQYF

v_call: TRBV12-3/TRBV12-4
d_call: -
j_call: TRBJ2-5
clone_size: -
cdr3_nt: TGTGCCAGCAGTTTAGCCTCCAGGGGTCGAGAGACCCAGTACTTC
cdr3_aa: CASSLASRGRETQYF

v_call: TRBV28
d_call: TRBD1
j_call: TRBJ1-2
clone_size: few
cdr3_nt: TGTGCCAGCAGTCCACAGGGGCTCTATGGCTACACCTTC
cdr3_aa: CASSPQGLYGYTF

v_call: TRBV12-3/TRBV12-4
d_call: -
j_call: TRBJ2-5
clone_size: -
cdr3_nt: TGTGCCAGCACCCTGCGGGGGCCCGGGGCCCAGTACTTC
cdr3_aa: CASTLRGPGAQYF

v_call: TRBV7-9
d_call: TRBD2
j_call: TRBJ2-3
clone_size: -
cdr3_nt: TGTGCCAGCAGCCATCGGGACTATTCCACAGATACGCAGTATTTT
cdr3_aa: CASSHRDYSTDTQYF

v_call: TRBV5-1
d_call: -
j_call: TRBJ2-2
clone_size: -
cdr3_nt: TGCGCCAGCAGCTTGGCGGGACAGAACACCGGGGAGCTGTTTTTT
cdr3_aa: CASSLAGQNTGELFF

v_call: TRBV11-1
d_call: -
j_call: TRBJ2-1
clone_size: -
cdr3_nt: TGTGCCAGCAGCTTACCCAAGGACAGCTCCTACTCCTACAATGAGCAGTTCTTC
cdr3_aa: CASSLPKDSSYSYNEQFF